The 29 T cell receptor beta chains below come from one sample, sequenced in a study of identical twins. MiXCR, run by TCRdb on the 5' RACE reads, gives a single entry per CDR3 protein. The sample comprises 450,000 to 600,000 distinct CDR3 sequences, around 22% of which are singletons, and 0.48% rests with the top ten. This sample was also put to use in a study of yellow fever vaccine responses in identical twins.

The specimen was CD4+ T cells sorted from blood. The receptors were gathered from a woman under 30 in good health.

This clonotype was found a few times. The DNA for the CDR3 is TGTGCCACCATCGCCCGACAGATCACAGATACGCAGTATTTT. This gives the protein CATIARQITDTQYF. The chain uses TRBV7-9 and TRBJ2-3; D possibly corresponds to TRBD1 (5 bases). This CDR3 contains 14 residues. The germline CDR1 and CDR2 sequences are SEHNR and FQNEAQ (reference sequence). Trimming took 10 bases from V and 2 from J, leaving 16 bases between them. Combining the CDR3 with reference TRBV7-9 and TRBJ2-3 gives the whole variable domain DTGVSQNPRHKITKRGQNVTFRCDPISEHNRLYWYRQTLGQGPEFLTYFQNEAQLEKSRLLSDRFSAERPKGSFSTLEIQRTEQGDSAMYLCATIARQITDTQYFGPGTRLTVL.

The chain employs TRBV5-1 and TRBJ2-5, with TRBD2 identical over 7 bases. Germline CDR1 is SGHRS and CDR2 is YFSETQ. There are 17 residues in the CDR3. V dropped 3 bases and J dropped 2; count of bases not matched to a gene: 13. The CDR3: CASSSGLDFWKQETQYF. CDR3 nucleotide sequence: TGCGCCAGCAGCTCCGGACTAGATTTTTGGAAACAAGAGACCCAGTACTTC.

This clonotype has more than one count but fewer than ten. This chain uses TRBV15 with TRBJ1-2; the D is unclear. Trimming stripped 3 bases from V and 3 bases from J, with 11 bases between. The CDR3 covers 14 residues. The germline CDR1 and CDR2 sequences are LNHNV and YYDKDF (reference sequence). In nucleotides, the CDR3 is TGTGCCACCAGCAGGGGGTATCTCGACTATGGCTACACCTTC. This sequence encodes CATSRGYLDYGYTF.

This clonotype has just a few counts. This chain uses TRBV2 with TRBJ2-3; 8 bases are shared with TRBD1. CDR3 size: 15 residues. Germline CDR1 reads SNHLY; CDR2 reads FYNNEI. Germline trimming cut 7 bases from V and 1 base from J; bases unmatched to any gene: 7. This chain's CDR3 is CASKPDRGGTDTQYF. CDR3 coding DNA: TGTGCCAGCAAACCTGACAGGGGAGGCACAGATACGCAGTATTTT.

This clonotype was counted at least ten times. The chain carries TRBV12-3 or TRBV12-4 and TRBJ2-5; D is ambiguous. The CDR3 covers 11 residues. Trimming cost V 8 bases and J 4 bases, with 8 bases left between them. CDR3 sequence reads: CASGLGETQYF. CDR3 bases: TGTGCCAGCGGCTTGGGAGAGACCCAGTACTTC.

This clonotype was counted only a few times. The chain has TRBV7-9 and TRBJ1-1; no clear D. The V end was cut by 2 bases, the J end by 2 bases, with 9 bases between. The CDR3 length is 14 residues. In germline, CDR1 is SEHNR, CDR2 FQNEAQ (reference sequence). This chain's CDR3 is CASSLPGLNTEAFF. For the CDR3, the DNA is TGTGCCAGCAGCTTACCGGGCCTAAACACTGAAGCTTTCTTT. The complete variable domain, with remaining parts taken from reference TRBV7-9 and TRBJ1-1, reads DTGVSQNPRHKITKRGQNVTFRCDPISEHNRLYWYRQTLGQGPEFLTYFQNEAQLEKSRLLSDRFSAERPKGSFSTLEIQRTEQGDSAMYLCASSLPGLNTEAFFGQGTRLTVV.

The J gene is TRBJ1-1, the V gene TRBV10-3, with D perhaps matching TRBD1 (6 bases). This CDR3 is built from 13 residues. Germline V gene lookup returns CDR1 ENHRY and CDR2 SYGVKD. V gave up 7 bases and J gave up 1 base, with 10 bases separating them. The CDR3 loop reads CAIKGRGNTEAFF. The CDR3 DNA reads as TGTGCCATCAAGGGCAGGGGGAACACTGAAGCTTTCTTT.

This clonotype was recorded a few times. This rearrangement joins TRBV20-1 to TRBJ1-1; 7 bases are shared with TRBD1. Germline V lookup: CDR1 DFQATT, CDR2 SNEGSKA (reference sequence). This CDR3 comprises 15 residues. V lost 5 bases and J lost 1; bases outside the gene matches: 10. The CDR3 region has the DNA TGCAGTGCTTATTCAGTGGGACAGCCGAACACTGAAGCTTTCTTT. Its protein is CSAYSVGQPNTEAFF.

The chain combines TRBV5-5 with TRBJ1-1; D is possibly TRBD1 (6 bases). This CDR3 is 14 amino acids long. With 5 bases removed from V and 4 bases from J, the gap between germline ends came to 15 bases. From germline, CDR1 is SGHKS and CDR2 YYEKEE (reference sequence). The DNA for the CDR3 is TGTGCCAGCAGTCGAGGGGGTTCAGGCACTGAAGCTTTCTTT. Protein sequence: CASSRGGSGTEAFF. The entire variable domain, with the rest obtained from reference TRBV5-5 and TRBJ1-1, is as follows: DAGVTQSPTHLIKTRGQQVTLRCSPISGHKSVSWYQQVLGQGPQFIFQYYEKEERGRGNFPDRFSARQFPNYSSELNVNALLLGDSALYLCASSRGGSGTEAFFGQGTRLTVV.

The CDR3 reads CATSGLDPNTGELFF. The DNA of the CDR3 is TGTGCCACCAGTGGCCTGGATCCGAACACCGGGGAGCTGTTTTTT. The chain links TRBV24-1 to TRBJ2-2, with unresolved D. From germline, CDR1 is KGHDR and CDR2 SFDVKD. CDR3 length: 15 residues. Trimming took off 5 bases at V and 0 bases at J, with 9 bases between the two ends.

Points on this clonotype: A junction end diverges from the germline sequence, so it may reflect a read error. This chain links TRBV12-3 or TRBV12-4 with TRBJ2-1, with TRBD2 matching over 8 bases. The CDR3 extends over 12 amino acids. CDR3 protein: CASSLRGTREIF. CDR3 coding DNA: TGTGCCAGCAGTTTGCGTGGGACTAGAGAGATTTTC.

V and J are TRBV15 and TRBJ2-1, with 13 bases matching TRBD2. CDR1 and CDR2 from the germline V gene are LNHNV and YYDKDF (reference sequence). The CDR3 sequence is 18 residues long. After removal of 3 bases from V and 1 base from J, the junction contained 6 bases not matched to a gene. The CDR3 loop is CATSSPRTSGSSYNEQFF. The DNA of the CDR3 is TGTGCCACCAGCAGTCCCCGGACTAGCGGGAGTTCCTACAATGAGCAGTTCTTC.

V usage is TRBV29-1 and J usage is TRBJ2-4; tentatively, D is TRBD1 or TRBD2 (5 bases each). V lost 3 bases and J 0 bases, leaving 12 bases between the germline ends. Germline lookup yields CDR1 SQVTM and CDR2 ANQGSEA. The CDR3 sequence is 15 residues long. The chain's CDR3 is CSVDAGALAKNIQYF. The CDR3 nucleotides read TGCAGCGTTGATGCCGGGGCACTAGCCAAAAACATTCAGTACTTC.

This chain uses TRBV2 with TRBJ2-7, with D tentatively TRBD1 (5 bases). Germline V gene lookup returns CDR1 SNHLY and CDR2 FYNNEI. The CDR3 is 11 residues long. Trimming removed 9 bases at V and 3 bases at J, with 9 bases between. The CDR3 region is CASEQVYEQYF. In DNA form, the CDR3 reads TGTGCCAGTGAACAGGTCTACGAGCAGTACTTC.

This clonotype was picked up a small number of times. The rearrangement uses TRBV5-1 and TRBJ2-2, with D possibly TRBD1 on 6 matching bases. The CDR3 extends over 15 amino acids. Germline CDR1 is SGHRS and CDR2 is YFSETQ. The germline V and J ends were trimmed by 4 bases and 1 base, with 11 bases remaining between them. CDR3 nucleotides: TGCGCCAGCAGCGCCGAAGGGGGGAACACCGGGGAGCTGTTTTTT. Residues: CASSAEGGNTGELFF.

This chain connects TRBV3-1 to TRBJ2-5, with TRBD2 matching 10 bases. This CDR3 spans 17 amino acids. Looked up from germline, CDR1 is LGHDT and CDR2 is YNNKEL (reference sequence). V shed 1 base, J shed 1 base, and the junction held 6 bases outside the gene matches. The CDR3 sequence: CASSQGLLAGTQETQYF. The CDR3 DNA reads TGTGCCAGCAGCCAAGGGCTACTAGCGGGGACCCAAGAGACCCAGTACTTC.

The chain employs TRBV12-3 or TRBV12-4 and TRBJ2-2, with D possibly matching TRBD1 (6 bases). The CDR3 consists of 17 residues. V was clipped by 4 bases and J by 4 bases, with 19 bases between them. The CDR3 coding sequence is TGTGCCAGCAGTTCCAAAGGCGGAACAGGGCCCACCGGGGAGCTGTTTTTT. It specifies CASSSKGGTGPTGELFF.

This rearrangement joins TRBV11-2 to TRBJ2-2, with 13 nucleotides matching TRBD2. J gave up 0 bases and V 5 bases, and 6 bases lay outside the gene matches. CDR3 length: 18 amino acids. Per germline, CDR1 SGHAT and CDR2 FQNNGV. CDR3: CASSPRTSGGSNTGELFF. CDR3 sequence (DNA): TGTGCCAGCAGCCCCCGGACTAGCGGGGGATCGAACACCGGGGAGCTGTTTTTT.

For the CDR3, the DNA is TGTGCCAGCAGCCCCTATACCGGGACCCGAGGGGGCACTGAAGCTTTCTTT. Amino acid sequence: CASSPYTGTRGGTEAFF. This rearrangement joins TRBV12-3 or TRBV12-4 to TRBJ1-1, with D possibly TRBD1 on 6 matching bases. The CDR3 totals 17 residues. V was cut by 6 bases and J by 4 bases, with 24 bases left in between.

The rearrangement uses TRBV6-1 and TRBJ2-6, with 7 bases fitting TRBD1. The trim removed 6 bases at V and 0 bases at J, leaving 8 bases unmatched. From germline, CDR1 is MNHNS and CDR2 SASEGT. The CDR3 loop spans 17 amino acids. The CDR3 is CASRPRTGNSGANVLTF. The CDR3 bases are TGTGCCAGCAGACCCCGGACAGGAAACTCTGGGGCCAACGTCCTGACTTTC.

This clonotype was observed a handful of times. The chain combines TRBV11-2 with TRBJ1-2; no definite D call. The germline V and J ends were trimmed by 5 bases and 4 bases, with 11 bases remaining between them. Germline-derived CDR1 and CDR2 are SGHAT and FQNNGV. The CDR3 is 13 amino acids. The CDR3 sequence is CASSPHVGYGYTF. CDR3 DNA sequence: TGTGCCAGCAGCCCCCACGTAGGCTATGGCTACACCTTC.

This clonotype was detected only a few times. This rearrangement joins TRBV18 to TRBJ1-2; the D is unclear. There are 15 residues in the CDR3. Germline-derived CDR1 and CDR2 are KGHSH and LQKENI. V lost 6 bases to trimming and J lost 2 bases, with 16 bases between them. CDR3: CASSPSLDPNYGYTF. Written as DNA, the CDR3 is TGTGCCAGCTCGCCTAGCCTGGACCCCAACTATGGCTACACCTTC. The full variable domain, rest sourced from reference TRBV18 and TRBJ1-2, is NAGVMQNPRHLVRRRGQEARLRCSPMKGHSHVYWYRQLPEEGLKFMVYLQKENIIDESGMPKERFSAEFPKEGPSILRIQQVVRGDSAAYFCASSPSLDPNYGYTFGSGTRLTVV.

This clonotype was picked up a small number of times. This rearrangement joins TRBV19 to TRBJ1-1; D is uncertain. Germline values: CDR1 LNHDA, CDR2 SQIVND (reference sequence). Trimming took off 5 bases at V and 3 bases at J, with 16 bases between the two ends. This CDR3 contains 15 residues. The CDR3 coding sequence is TGTGCCAGTAGTCCACTATTACCCTCGCACACTGAAGCTTTCTTT. Amino acids: CASSPLLPSHTEAFF.

The chain recombines TRBV12-3 or TRBV12-4 with TRBJ1-1, with D tentatively TRBD1 (5 bases). There are 14 residues in the CDR3. Trimming pared 7 bases from V and 5 bases from J, leaving 17 bases between. DNA of the CDR3: TGTGCCAGCACCCCAGATCAGGGCTGGACTGAAGCTTTCTTT. Translation: CASTPDQGWTEAFF.

The chain joins TRBV6-1 to TRBJ1-1; the match to TRBD1 covers 7 bases. Trimming took 5 bases from V and 1 from J; bases not matched to a gene: 10. The CDR3 has 16 residues. The germline V gene has CDR1 MNHNS and CDR2 SASEGT. CDR3 in DNA: TGTGCCAGCAGTCGCGGGGCAGGGGGAACGAACACTGAAGCTTTCTTT. This codes for CASSRGAGGTNTEAFF.

The V gene is TRBV20-1, the J gene TRBJ2-1; no clear D gene. The CDR3 is 11 residues long. Trimming removed 5 bases at V and 9 bases at J, with 11 bases between. Germline CDR1 reads DFQATT; CDR2 reads SNEGSKA (reference sequence). The DNA for the CDR3 is TGCAGTGCTGGAAGATTAGGTGAGCAGTTCTTC. The encoded protein is CSAGRLGEQFF.

This clonotype was detected a few times. V and J are TRBV12-3 or TRBV12-4 and TRBJ1-5, with 8 bases aligning to TRBD1. The junction had 10 bases not matched to a gene; V was cut back by 2 bases and J by 7 bases. This CDR3 spans 16 amino acids. In DNA form, the CDR3 reads TGTGCCAGCAGTTTACGCGTCAGGGGGCGCTTCCAGCCCCAGCATTTT. Its protein is CASSLRVRGRFQPQHF.

The rearrangement links TRBV28 to TRBJ1-5; no firm D call. V was cut by 5 bases and J by 6 bases, with 20 bases left in between. The CDR3 consists of 16 residues. The germline CDR1 and CDR2 sequences are MDHEN and SYDVKM. CDR3 in amino acids: CASSPLQGSGGQPQHF. The CDR3 DNA is TGTGCCAGCAGTCCACTACAAGGGTCGGGTGGTCAGCCCCAGCATTTT.

A few counts support this clonotype. This chain links TRBV7-8 with TRBJ2-1; D unclear. Trimming took 8 bases from V and 6 from J, leaving 14 bases between them. Per the germline V gene, CDR1 is SGHVS and CDR2 is FQNEAQ. This CDR3 is built from 13 residues. CDR3: CASSSGHLNEQFF. Written as DNA, the CDR3 is TGTGCCAGCTCGTCCGGGCACCTCAATGAGCAGTTCTTC. Variable domain in full (rest from reference TRBV7-8 and TRBJ2-1): GAGVSQSPRYKVAKRGQDVALRCDPISGHVSLFWYQQALGQGPEFLTYFQNEAQLDKSGLPSDRFFAERPEGSVSTLKIQRTQQEDSAVYLCASSSGHLNEQFFGPGTRLTVL.